Presented here are 29 T cell receptor beta chains from one specimen sequenced in a study of read filtering for tumor transcriptome and immune sequencing. Molecular barcoded adaptors covering alpha/delta and beta/gamma chains were used on 400 to 450 ng RNA. TCRdb used MiXCR to reprocess the reads, holding one entry per CDR3 protein. The data contain more than 70,000 distinct CDR3 sequences, 20% to 25% of them seen just once; the ten biggest clones take up about an eighth. Sequenced material: a population of CD138-negative cells sorted from bone marrow. The receptors derive from a donor older than 35 with multiple myeloma.

This clonotype was detected ten times or more. J is TRBJ2-3 and V is TRBV29-1, with a possible D match to TRBD2 (5 bases). Looked up from germline, CDR1 is SQVTM and CDR2 is ANQGSEA. The CDR3 sequence is 15 residues long. Trimming pared 5 bases from V and 2 bases from J, leaving 17 bases between. CDR3 region: CSVQPLGLITDTQYF. In DNA form, the CDR3 reads TGCAGCGTTCAGCCCCTCGGACTCATCACAGATACGCAGTATTTT.

This clonotype occurred many times. The rearrangement links TRBV29-1 to TRBJ1-1, with no clear D. Germline V gene sequence: CDR1 SQVTM, CDR2 ANQGSEA. The CDR3 covers 13 residues. Trimming cost V 5 bases and J 1 base, with 11 bases left between them. CDR3 amino acids: CSVRKEPNTEAFF. In DNA, the CDR3 is TGCAGCGTTCGGAAGGAGCCGAACACTGAAGCTTTCTTT. Combining the CDR3 with reference TRBV29-1 and TRBJ1-1 gives the whole variable domain SAVISQKPSRDICQRGTSLTIQCQVDSQVTMMFWYRQQPGQSLTLIATANQGSEATYESGFVIDKFPISRPNLTFSTLTVSNMSPEDSSIYLCSVRKEPNTEAFFGQGTRLTVV.

This clonotype was found a few times. The rearrangement joins TRBV28 to TRBJ2-1, with D possibly being TRBD1 or TRBD2 (5 bases each). CDR3 length: 15 amino acids. Trimming took 4 bases from V and 10 from J, leaving 20 bases between them. Per the germline V gene, CDR1 is MDHEN and CDR2 is SYDVKM. This CDR3 reads CASSSEGRGIREQFF. The CDR3 bases are TGTGCCAGCAGTTCCGAGGGTAGGGGAATTAGGGAGCAGTTCTTC.

As concerns this clonotype: This is likely an artifact of a read error, given a far larger clone one base away. V is TRBV7-2 and J is TRBJ2-1; 9 bases are a match to TRBD2. CDR1 and CDR2 (germline): SGHTA, FQGNSA. The CDR3 totals 14 residues. The ends lost 3 bases at V and 8 bases at J; junction bases unmatched: 5. The CDR3 sequence: CASSFGLASHEQFF. DNA of the CDR3: TGTGCCAGCAGCTTCGGACTAGCGTCCCATGAGCAGTTCTTC.

This clonotype was recorded at least ten times. CDR3 in amino acids: CASSFSGSVTDTQYF. In DNA form, the CDR3 reads TGTGCCAGCAGTTTCAGCGGGTCCGTAACAGATACGCAGTATTTT. The chain couples TRBV28 to TRBJ2-3, with a weak D call TRBD2 (6 bases). V was shortened by 3 bases and J by 3 bases, with 13 bases between the two germline ends. The length of the CDR3 is 15 residues. Germline CDR1 is MDHEN and CDR2 is SYDVKM.

This clonotype was seen at least ten times. The chain uses TRBV20-1 and TRBJ1-2; no reliable D call. The germline CDR1 and CDR2 sequences are DFQATT and SNEGSKA (reference sequence). With 0 bases removed from V and 12 bases from J, the gap between germline ends came to 11 bases. This CDR3 has 11 residues. CDR3 sequence: CSARDGLVNTF. In DNA form, the CDR3 reads TGCAGTGCTAGAGATGGTCTCGTCAACACCTTC.

This clonotype showed up many times. The genes are TRBV28 and TRBJ1-1; D not certain. CDR1 and CDR2 (germline): MDHEN, SYDVKM. V shed 7 bases and J shed 2 bases, with 8 bases lying between them. CDR3 length: 12 amino acids. CDR3 protein: CASNQVNTEAFF. CDR3 sequence (DNA): TGTGCCAGCAACCAAGTTAACACTGAAGCTTTCTTT.

This clonotype was recorded at least ten times. V is TRBV5-5 and J is TRBJ1-1, with D hard to call. In germline, CDR1 is SGHKS, CDR2 YYEKEE (reference sequence). The CDR3 totals 15 residues. Between the trimmed V and J ends, which lost 1 base and 4 bases, there was a span of 14 bases. The CDR3 spells CASSLFTGLSTEAFF. CDR3 coding DNA: TGTGCCAGCAGCTTGTTTACTGGGCTCAGCACTGAAGCTTTCTTT. Variable domain in full (rest from reference TRBV5-5 and TRBJ1-1): DAGVTQSPTHLIKTRGQQVTLRCSPISGHKSVSWYQQVLGQGPQFIFQYYEKEERGRGNFPDRFSARQFPNYSSELNVNALLLGDSALYLCASSLFTGLSTEAFFGQGTRLTVV.

In its sample, this clonotype was seen many times. The V call is TRBV20-1, the J call TRBJ2-3; D remains unclear. This CDR3 region has 13 residues. The V gene lost 0 bases and the J gene lost 2 bases, with 6 bases spanning the gap. In germline, CDR1 is DFQATT, CDR2 SNEGSKA (reference sequence). CDR3: CSARDLPTDTQYF. The CDR3, as DNA: TGCAGTGCTAGAGACCTCCCCACAGATACGCAGTATTTT.

This clonotype was seen ten or more times. V is TRBV7-9 and J is TRBJ2-2; D remains unclear. The CDR3 totals 15 residues. CDR1 is SEHNR, CDR2 FQNEAQ, per germline (reference sequence). V shed 1 base and J shed 0 bases, with 6 bases lying between them. The CDR3 is CASSLVQTNTGELFF. As DNA, the CDR3 is TGTGCCAGCAGCTTAGTACAGACGAACACCGGGGAGCTGTTTTTT. The variable domain in full, with the rest retrieved from reference TRBV7-9 and TRBJ2-2, is DTGVSQNPRHKITKRGQNVTFRCDPISEHNRLYWYRQTLGQGPEFLTYFQNEAQLEKSRLLSDRFSAERPKGSFSTLEIQRTEQGDSAMYLCASSLVQTNTGELFFGEGSRLTVL.

This clonotype was seen ten or more times. V usage is TRBV9 and J usage is TRBJ1-1; D ambiguous. V was pared by 3 bases and J by 2 bases, with 17 bases between. CDR1 is SGDLS, CDR2 YYNGEE, per germline. The CDR3 is 16 residues long. The CDR3 coding sequence is TGTGCCAGCAGCGACTGGCCTGGGCAGGTCAACACTGAAGCTTTCTTT. Protein sequence: CASSDWPGQVNTEAFF. Full variable domain (outside the CDR3, taken from reference TRBV9 and TRBJ1-1): DSGVTQTPKHLITATGQRVTLRCSPRSGDLSVYWYQQSLDQGLQFLIQYYNGEERAKGNILERFSAQQFPDLHSELNLSSLELGDSALYFCASSDWPGQVNTEAFFGQGTRLTVV.

A remark on this clonotype: A much bigger clone sits one base away, suggesting this may be a read error. The rearrangement links TRBV6-6 to TRBJ2-3; 7 bases are shared with TRBD2. Unmatched junction bases numbered 6, after V lost 4 bases and J lost 5 bases. This CDR3 has 14 residues. The germline gives CDR1 MNHNY, CDR2 SVGAGI (reference sequence). The CDR3 DNA sequence: TGTGCCAGCAGTTCCGCAGGGAGGGGAGATACGCAGTATTTT. Translated, it gives CASSSAGRGDTQYF.

This clonotype was counted ten times or more. The chain uses TRBV30 and TRBJ1-1; D ambiguous. The CDR3 is 11 residues long. The V and J ends lost 4 bases and 1 base respectively, with 4 bases between them. CDR1 and CDR2 from the germline V gene are GTSNPN and SVGIG (reference sequence). The CDR3 here is CAWMGNTEAFF. CDR3 coding DNA: TGTGCCTGGATGGGGAACACTGAAGCTTTCTTT.

This clonotype was counted many times. The J gene is TRBJ2-7, the V gene TRBV29-1; a possible D gene is TRBD1 (6 bases). This CDR3 contains 16 residues. Germline V gives CDR1 SQVTM, CDR2 ANQGSEA. Trimming took 4 bases from V and 9 from J, leaving 28 bases between them. This chain's CDR3 is CSVVRLVTGQNWGQYF. The DNA of the CDR3 is TGCAGCGTTGTTCGGCTCGTGACGGGACAAAACTGGGGGCAGTACTTC.

This clonotype was detected many times. The chain combines TRBV29-1 with TRBJ1-1; TRBD1 aligns across 8 bases. The CDR3 has 13 amino acids. Germline V CDR1 and CDR2: SQVTM, ANQGSEA. V dropped 7 bases and J dropped 1; count of bases not matched to a gene: 5. The CDR3 coding sequence is TGCAGCGCTCTGACAGGGGCGAACACTGAAGCTTTCTTT. It yields the protein CSALTGANTEAFF.

This clonotype was counted many times. The chain couples TRBV5-1 to TRBJ2-2; the D gene is possibly TRBD1 (6 bases). Germline V gene lookup returns CDR1 SGHRS and CDR2 YFSETQ. The V and J ends lost 0 bases and 3 bases respectively, with 12 bases between them. CDR3 length: 16 amino acids. CDR3 coding DNA: TGCGCCAGCAGCTTGGCCTCAGGGGCTTACACCGGGGAGCTGTTTTTT. Amino acids: CASSLASGAYTGELFF.

This clonotype was found a few times. A much larger clone lies a single base off, so this may be a read error. The chain carries TRBV7-9 and TRBJ2-7, with D possibly TRBD1 on 5 matching bases. The CDR3 length is 13 residues. CDR1 and CDR2 (germline): SEHNR, FQNEAQ (reference sequence). With 5 bases removed from V and 3 bases from J, the gap between germline ends came to 11 bases. As DNA, the CDR3 is TGTGCCAGCAGCGCCGCTGACAGCTACGAGCAGTACTTC. Protein product: CASSAADSYEQYF.

This clonotype has a handful of counts. V and J are TRBV4-1 and TRBJ2-1; 9 bases match TRBD2. Trimming took 0 bases from V and 7 from J; bases not matched to a gene: 10. The CDR3 has 17 residues. Germline V CDR1 and CDR2: MGHRA, YSYEKL. DNA of the CDR3: TGCGCCAGCAGCCAAGATCCGGCGCGGGGGGGCTCGAATGAGCAGTTCTTC. This translates into CASSQDPARGGSNEQFF.

A remark on this clonotype: This probably arose from a read error, given a far larger clone one base away. The chain combines TRBV11-1 with TRBJ2-7; the D gene is possibly TRBD1 (6 bases). The CDR3 runs 15 residues. Deletions cut 5 bases from V and 7 bases from J, with 21 bases between. The germline V gene has CDR1 SGHAT and CDR2 FQDESV (reference sequence). CDR3 sequence reads: CASSRPRSRGNEQYF. DNA of the CDR3: TGTGCCAGCAGCCGCCCCCGAAGCAGGGGCAATGAGCAGTACTTC.

This clonotype has a count of ten or more. The CDR3: CASSWAGGSSEQFF. DNA of the CDR3: TGTGCCAGCAGCTGGGCAGGGGGTTCTAGTGAGCAGTTCTTC. This chain uses TRBV5-6 with TRBJ2-1, with 7 positions matching TRBD1. V dropped 3 bases and J dropped 9; count of bases not matched to a gene: 9. The CDR3 has 14 residues. Germline V gene data show CDR1 as SGHDT and CDR2 as YYEEEE. Variable domain in full (rest from reference TRBV5-6 and TRBJ2-1): DAGVTQSPTHLIKTRGQQVTLRCSPKSGHDTVSWYQQALGQGPQFIFQYYEEEERQRGNFPDRFSGHQFPNYSSELNVNALLLGDSALYLCASSWAGGSSEQFFGPGTRLTVL.

This clonotype was seen many times. The chain joins TRBV28 to TRBJ2-1; possible D gene TRBD2, 5 bases. The CDR3 length is 15 residues. V was clipped by 3 bases and J by 4 bases, with 13 bases between them. The germline V gene encodes CDR1 MDHEN and CDR2 SYDVKM. CDR3 DNA: TGTGCCAGCAGTTTGTGGACCGGGAATTACAATGAGCAGTTCTTC. Its protein is CASSLWTGNYNEQFF.

This clonotype was observed a single time. A far larger clone is only one base removed, so a read error is likely. The chain uses TRBV4-2 and TRBJ1-1; 7 bases line up with TRBD1. Germline values: CDR1 LGHNA, CDR2 YNFKEQ. CDR3 length equals 13 residues. CDR3 DNA sequence: TGCGCCAGCAGCTTACAGGGGTACACTGAAGCTCTCTTT. Translated, it gives CASSLQGYTEALF.

The genes are TRBV5-6 and TRBJ2-3; 11 bases fit TRBD1. CDR1 and CDR2 from the germline V gene are SGHDT and YYEEEE. After removal of 2 bases from V and 2 bases from J, the junction contained 16 bases not matched to a gene. The CDR3 runs 20 residues. This CDR3 is CASSFFAWSRDRGITDTQYF. The CDR3 DNA reads TGTGCCAGCAGCTTTTTTGCGTGGTCTCGGGACAGGGGGATCACAGATACGCAGTATTTT.

With respect to this clonotype: A single base separates this from a much larger clone, so it may be a read error. V is TRBV7-6 and J is TRBJ1-1; TRBD1 might be the D (5 bases). The CDR3 has 14 amino acids. Germline V gives CDR1 SGHVS, CDR2 FNYEAQ. In DNA form, the CDR3 reads TGTGCCAGCATGGCAGGGTATATGAACACTGAAGCTTCCTTT. It is translated as CASMAGYMNTEASF.

This clonotype was detected a few times. The CDR3 DNA sequence: TGTGCCAGCAGCTACCAGGGCTCTGGGGCCAACGTCCTGACTTTC. It is translated as CASSYQGSGANVLTF. This sequence joins TRBV7-3 and TRBJ2-6; maybe TRBD1 (5 bases). This CDR3 contains 15 residues. The V end lost 4 bases, the J end lost 0 bases, and 7 bases lay between the germline ends. Per the germline V gene, CDR1 is SGHTA and CDR2 is FQGTGA. The full variable domain, completed using reference TRBV7-3 and TRBJ2-6, is GAGVSQTPSNKVTEKGKYVELRCDPISGHTALYWYRQSLGQGPEFLIYFQGTGAADDSGLPNDRFFAVRPEGSVSTLKIQRTERGDSAVYLCASSYQGSGANVLTFGAGSRLTVL.

This clonotype was picked up many times. The chain uses TRBV29-1 and TRBJ2-2, with 7 nucleotides matching TRBD2. Germline V CDR1 and CDR2: SQVTM, ANQGSEA. CDR3 length: 14 residues. J gave up 4 bases and V 7 bases, and 9 bases lay outside the gene matches. DNA of the CDR3: TGCAGCGCGAGCGGGATTACTTTCACCGGGGAGCTGTTTTTT. Translation gives CSASGITFTGELFF.

This clonotype was seen many times. This chain connects TRBV5-1 to TRBJ2-7; weak D call: TRBD1 (6 bases). The CDR3 covers 14 residues. The germline V and J ends were trimmed by 3 bases and 4 bases, with 14 bases remaining between them. Germline assignment: CDR1 SGHRS and CDR2 YFSETQ. The CDR3 DNA reads as TGCGCCAGCAGCTCCCAGACAGGACTGTACGAGCAGTACTTC. This sequence encodes CASSSQTGLYEQYF.

This clonotype has a handful of counts. A much more abundant neighbour one base away suggests this may be a read error. No conserved phenylalanine or tryptophan is present at the end of the CDR3, so a read error is the likely explanation. The chain employs TRBV5-5 and TRBJ1-1; D call uncertain. The CDR3 loop spans 13 amino acids. Looked up from germline, CDR1 is SGHKS and CDR2 is YYEKEE (reference sequence). Trimming took off 2 bases at V and 11 bases at J, with 16 bases between the two ends. DNA of the CDR3: TGTGCCAGCAGCTTATATCAAGGGTTCGAGGCTTTCCTT. Translated: CASSLYQGFEAFL.

The genes are TRBV20-1 and TRBJ2-7; D remains ambiguous. The CDR3 length is 10 residues. The V and J ends lost 6 bases and 3 bases respectively, with 6 bases between them. Germline-derived CDR1 and CDR2 are DFQATT and SNEGSKA (reference sequence). In nucleotides, the CDR3 is TGCAGTGCAAAAGACTACGAGCAGTACTTC. It yields the protein CSAKDYEQYF.